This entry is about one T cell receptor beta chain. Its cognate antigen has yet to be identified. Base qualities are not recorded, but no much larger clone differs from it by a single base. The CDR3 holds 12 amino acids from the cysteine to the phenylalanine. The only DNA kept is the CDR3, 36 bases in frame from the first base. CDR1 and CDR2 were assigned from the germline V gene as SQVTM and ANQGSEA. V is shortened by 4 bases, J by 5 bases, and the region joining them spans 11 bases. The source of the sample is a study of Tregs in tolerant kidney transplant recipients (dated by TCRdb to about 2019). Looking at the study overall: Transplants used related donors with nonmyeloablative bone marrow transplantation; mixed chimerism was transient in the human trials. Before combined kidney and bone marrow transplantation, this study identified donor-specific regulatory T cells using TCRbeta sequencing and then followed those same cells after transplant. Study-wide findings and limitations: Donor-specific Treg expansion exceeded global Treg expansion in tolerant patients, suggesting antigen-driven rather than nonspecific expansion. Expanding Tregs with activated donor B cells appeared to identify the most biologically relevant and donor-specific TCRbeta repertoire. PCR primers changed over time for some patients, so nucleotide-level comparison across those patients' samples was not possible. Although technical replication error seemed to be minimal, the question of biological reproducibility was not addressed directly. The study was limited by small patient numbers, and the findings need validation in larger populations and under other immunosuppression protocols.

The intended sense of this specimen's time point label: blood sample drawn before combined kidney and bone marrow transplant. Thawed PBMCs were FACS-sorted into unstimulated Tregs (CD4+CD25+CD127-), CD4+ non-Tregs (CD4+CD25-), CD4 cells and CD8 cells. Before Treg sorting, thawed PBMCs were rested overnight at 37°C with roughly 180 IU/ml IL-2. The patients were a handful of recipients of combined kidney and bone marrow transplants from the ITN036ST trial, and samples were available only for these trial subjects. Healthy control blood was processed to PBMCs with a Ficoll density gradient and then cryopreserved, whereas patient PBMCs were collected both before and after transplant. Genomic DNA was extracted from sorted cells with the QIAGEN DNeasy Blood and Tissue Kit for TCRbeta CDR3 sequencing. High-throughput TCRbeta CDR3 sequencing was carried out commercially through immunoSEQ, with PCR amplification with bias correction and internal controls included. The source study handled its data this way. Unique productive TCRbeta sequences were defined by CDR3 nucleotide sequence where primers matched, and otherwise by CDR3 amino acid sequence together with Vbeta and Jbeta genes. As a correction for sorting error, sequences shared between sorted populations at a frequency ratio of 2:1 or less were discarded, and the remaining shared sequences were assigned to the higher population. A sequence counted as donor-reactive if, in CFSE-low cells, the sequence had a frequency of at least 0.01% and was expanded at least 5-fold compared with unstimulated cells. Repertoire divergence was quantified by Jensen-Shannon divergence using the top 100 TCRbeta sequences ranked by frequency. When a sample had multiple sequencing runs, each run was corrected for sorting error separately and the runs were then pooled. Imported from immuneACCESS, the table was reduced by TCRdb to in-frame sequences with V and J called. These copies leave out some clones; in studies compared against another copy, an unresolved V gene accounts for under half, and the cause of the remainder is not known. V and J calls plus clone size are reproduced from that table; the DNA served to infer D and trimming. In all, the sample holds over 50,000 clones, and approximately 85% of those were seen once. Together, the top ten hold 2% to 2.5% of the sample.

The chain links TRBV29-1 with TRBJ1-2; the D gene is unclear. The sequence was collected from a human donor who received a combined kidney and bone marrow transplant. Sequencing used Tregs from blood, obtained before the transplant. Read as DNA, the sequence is TGCAGCGTTGGGGCCAGCCCTTATGGCTACACCTTC. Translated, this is CSVGASPYGYTF.